Shown below are 31 T cell receptor beta chains from a single sample sequenced in a study of technical replicates of blood from a handful of donors. Sequenced by immunoSEQ multiplex PCR; TCRdb stores in-frame clones only, minus some. The table includes roughly 90,000 clones, about 96% detected once. Material for sequencing was T cells isolated from PBMCs. These receptors were taken from a human donor in good health.

The J gene is TRBJ2-3, the V gene TRBV19; a possible D gene is TRBD2 (5 bases). CDR1 LNHDA and CDR2 SQIVND come from the germline V gene (reference sequence). Trimming stripped 3 bases from V and 5 bases from J, with 9 bases between. This CDR3 is built from 13 residues. The CDR3 DNA reads TGTGCCAGTAGTATTATTGCGGGAGATACGCAGTATTTT. Its translation: CASSIIAGDTQYF.

This chain uses TRBV27 with TRBJ2-7; maybe TRBD2 (6 bases). The CDR3 covers 14 residues. CDR1 and CDR2 from the germline V gene are MNHEY and SMNVEV (reference sequence). Trimming pared 10 bases from V and 4 bases from J, leaving 20 bases between. The CDR3 nucleotides are TGTGCCACCTCGTCGTTGGAGGGCGGTTACGAGCAGTACTTC. It encodes CATSSLEGGYEQYF.

The chain recombines TRBV2 with TRBJ1-2; TRBD1 is a possible D gene (6 bases). There are 15 residues in the CDR3. CDR1 SNHLY and CDR2 FYNNEI come from the germline V gene. The V gene lost 6 bases and the J gene lost 4 bases, with 18 bases spanning the gap. DNA of the CDR3: TGTGCCAGCAGAGCGATGGACAGTTTGACCTATGGCTACACCTTC. Residues: CASRAMDSLTYGYTF.

The V and J genes are TRBV7-9 and TRBJ2-1, with 11 bases aligning to TRBD2. Trimming removed 3 bases from V and 5 bases from J; junction bases left unmatched: 9. The CDR3 has 17 amino acids. The V gene's germline CDR1 is SEHNR and CDR2 FQNEAQ (reference sequence). Written as DNA, the CDR3 is TGTGCCAGCAGCTTTCCCCCGGGACTAGCGGCTAACAATGAGCAGTTCTTC. Its protein product is CASSFPPGLAANNEQFF.

The CDR3 spells CSAALTGGYLKETQYF. The CDR3 DNA reads as TGCAGCGCTGCCCTGACAGGGGGCTACCTTAAAGAGACCCAGTACTTC. V gene TRBV29-1 combines with J gene TRBJ2-5; TRBD1 matches at 10 bases. Germline V lookup: CDR1 SQVTM, CDR2 ANQGSEA. With 7 bases clipped from V and 3 bases from J, the junction kept 14 bases outside the gene matches. This CDR3 spans 16 amino acids.

The J gene is TRBJ1-5, the V gene TRBV7-2; TRBD1 agrees at 8 bases. The CDR3 totals 15 residues. Per germline, CDR1 SGHTA and CDR2 FQGNSA. V gave up 5 bases and J gave up 7 bases; unmatched junction bases: 10. In nucleotides, the CDR3 is TGTGCCAGCAGCCAAGTACACAGGGGGGAGCAGCCCCAGCATTTT. Encoded protein: CASSQVHRGEQPQHF.

This rearrangement joins TRBV28 to TRBJ2-1; 8 nucleotides line up with TRBD2. The germline V gene encodes CDR1 MDHEN and CDR2 SYDVKM. The CDR3 runs to 16 residues. V lost 4 bases, J lost 0 bases, and 5 bases stayed unmatched. The CDR3 region is CASSSPSGHSYNEQFF. The CDR3 bases are TGTGCCAGCAGTTCCCCTAGCGGGCACTCCTACAATGAGCAGTTCTTC.

The chain recombines TRBV2 with TRBJ2-1; D might be TRBD1 (5 bases). CDR1 is SNHLY, CDR2 FYNNEI, per germline. The CDR3 has 14 amino acids. Trimming pared 7 bases from V and 0 bases from J, leaving 10 bases between. The CDR3 region is CASMQGSSYNEQFF. The DNA of the CDR3 is TGTGCCAGCATGCAGGGAAGCTCCTACAATGAGCAGTTCTTC.

The chain joins TRBV15 to TRBJ2-7, with 12 bases lining up with TRBD2. Germline V gives CDR1 LNHNV, CDR2 YYDKDF (reference sequence). V shed 2 bases, J shed 0 bases, and the junction held 11 bases outside the gene matches. The CDR3 has 19 amino acids. As DNA, the CDR3 is TGTGCCACCAGCAGACGTGGGACTAGCGGGCGTTCTTCCTCCTACGAGCAGTACTTC. Translated: CATSRRGTSGRSSSYEQYF.

The rearrangement uses TRBV2 and TRBJ1-2; 8 positions match TRBD1. V was pared by 5 bases and J by 8 bases, with 13 bases of the junction left unmatched. The germline V gene has CDR1 SNHLY and CDR2 FYNNEI. The CDR3 contains 15 residues. The CDR3 coding sequence is TGTGCCAGCAGTAGTTCCGGGACAGGTACTATCGGCTACACCTTC. Protein sequence: CASSSSGTGTIGYTF.

This clone was recorded once. This chain links TRBV7-9 with TRBJ2-1; D might be TRBD2 (5 bases). The ends were cut back, 6 bases at V and 6 bases at J, with 9 bases in the middle. Germline lookup yields CDR1 SEHNR and CDR2 FQNEAQ (reference sequence). This CDR3 contains 12 residues. CDR3 sequence: CASSWTGNEQFF. CDR3 coding DNA: TGTGCCAGCAGTTGGACTGGCAATGAGCAGTTCTTC.

The chain links TRBV4-1 to TRBJ2-7, with 7 bases that match TRBD1. CDR1 MGHRA and CDR2 YSYEKL come from the germline V gene. V lost 4 bases, J lost 4 bases, and 7 bases stayed unmatched. The CDR3 is 14 amino acids. CDR3 protein: CASSRDSVGYEQYF. In nucleotides, the CDR3 is TGCGCCAGCAGCCGGGACAGTGTTGGTTACGAGCAGTACTTC.

This chain uses TRBV2 with TRBJ1-2; 7 bases match TRBD1. Germline V CDR1 and CDR2: SNHLY, FYNNEI. The ends lost 6 bases at V and 4 bases at J; junction bases unmatched: 11. The CDR3 spans 15 residues. The CDR3 loop reads CASRIRAGTVYGYTF. The CDR3 nucleotides are TGTGCCAGCAGAATCAGGGCCGGGACAGTCTATGGCTACACCTTC.

This clone has just a few counts. The chain uses TRBV10-2 and TRBJ1-1; D is perhaps TRBD1 (5 bases). V was pared by 2 bases and J by 8 bases, with 9 bases between. The germline V gene encodes CDR1 WSHSY and CDR2 SAAADI. CDR3 length equals 12 residues. CDR3 bases: TGCGCCAGCAGTGAGGGGGGGAGAGAAGCTTTCTTT. Amino acids: CASSEGGREAFF.

This chain connects TRBV2 to TRBJ2-3; D is unresolved. CDR3 length equals 13 residues. Between the trimmed V and J ends, which lost 7 bases and 0 bases, there was a span of 8 bases. Germline V gene lookup returns CDR1 SNHLY and CDR2 FYNNEI. CDR3 in amino acids: CASKYGSTDTQYF. In DNA, the CDR3 is TGTGCCAGCAAGTACGGTAGCACAGATACGCAGTATTTT.

The genes are TRBV7-2 and TRBJ2-1; TRBD2 agrees at 7 bases. CDR3 length: 14 residues. Germline V gene sequence: CDR1 SGHTA, CDR2 FQGNSA. Unmatched junction bases numbered 8, after V lost 5 bases and J lost 7 bases. The CDR3 reads CASSQAVGRNEQFF. CDR3 coding DNA: TGTGCCAGCAGCCAGGCGGTCGGGAGGAATGAGCAGTTCTTC.

This rearrangement joins TRBV7-8 to TRBJ1-5, with a tentative D call TRBD1 (5 bases). Trimming pared 4 bases from V and 0 bases from J, leaving 22 bases between. CDR1 and CDR2 from the germline V gene are SGHVS and FQNEAQ. This CDR3 contains 19 residues. CDR3 residues: CASSSGRGGTGYSNQPQHF. For the CDR3, the DNA is TGTGCCAGCAGCTCCGGACGTGGGGGGACCGGATATAGCAATCAGCCCCAGCATTTT. Full variable domain (missing parts from reference TRBV7-8 and TRBJ1-5): GAGVSQSPRYKVAKRGQDVALRCDPISGHVSLFWYQQALGQGPEFLTYFQNEAQLDKSGLPSDRFFAERPEGSVSTLKIQRTQQEDSAVYLCASSSGRGGTGYSNQPQHFGDGTRLSIL.

This clone was detected only once. This chain connects TRBV19 to TRBJ2-7; a possible D gene is TRBD1 (6 bases). Germline V lookup: CDR1 LNHDA, CDR2 SQIVND (reference sequence). The CDR3 length is 13 residues. Trimming took 5 bases from V and 3 from J, leaving 11 bases between them. The chain's CDR3 is CASSPGHLYEQYF. Written as DNA, the CDR3 is TGTGCCAGTAGTCCGGGACACCTCTACGAGCAGTACTTC.

In this sample, this clone turned up once. V gene TRBV7-9 combines with J gene TRBJ1-4, with TRBD1 as a possible D gene (5 bases). Germline V gene sequence: CDR1 SEHNR, CDR2 FQNEAQ (reference sequence). The CDR3 sequence is 12 residues long. The ends were cut back, 8 bases at V and 7 bases at J, with 11 bases in the middle. The CDR3 spells CASQGGAEKLFF. The DNA for the CDR3 is TGTGCCAGCCAGGGAGGGGCTGAAAAACTGTTTTTT.

This clone occurred once. The genes are TRBV10-2 and TRBJ2-1; 9 positions match TRBD2. Germline V gene sequence: CDR1 WSHSY, CDR2 SAAADI. This CDR3 spans 15 amino acids. The V and J ends lost 6 bases and 9 bases, in that order; junction bases with no gene match: 12. The CDR3 region is CASSPGLARMPEQFF. The DNA of the CDR3 is TGCGCCAGCAGCCCCGGACTAGCGAGGATGCCTGAGCAGTTCTTC.

The chain recombines TRBV10-1 with TRBJ1-5; 9 bases line up with TRBD1. Trimming removed 11 bases from V and 4 bases from J; junction bases left unmatched: 6. There are 13 residues in the CDR3. The germline CDR1 and CDR2 sequences are WNHNN and SYGVQD (reference sequence). In nucleotides, the CDR3 is TGCGCCTACCTAGGGACAGGGAATCAGCCCCAGCATTTT. Its translation: CAYLGTGNQPQHF.

The CDR3 reads CASSTDRGGKLFF. CDR3 in DNA: TGTGCCAGCTCAACGGACAGGGGGGGAAAACTGTTTTTT. The V and J genes are TRBV18 and TRBJ1-4; 10 bases are a match to TRBD1. The ends lost 5 bases at V and 10 bases at J; junction bases unmatched: 4. Germline loops: CDR1 KGHSH, CDR2 LQKENI. The CDR3 is 13 amino acids. The full variable domain, in which reference TRBV18 and TRBJ1-4 provide the parts outside the CDR3, is NAGVMQNPRHLVRRRGQEARLRCSPMKGHSHVYWYRQLPEEGLKFMVYLQKENIIDESGMPKERFSAEFPKEGPSILRIQQVVRGDSAAYFCASSTDRGGKLFFGSGTQLSVL.

The chain links TRBV14 to TRBJ2-1, with TRBD2 matching 12 bases. V shed 6 bases and J 4 bases; nucleotides not matched to a gene: 4. From germline, CDR1 is SGHDN and CDR2 FVKESK. This CDR3 has 15 amino acids. The DNA of the CDR3 is TGTGCCAGCAGTCCTCTAGCGGGAGGGTACAATGAGCAGTTCTTC. Amino acid sequence: CASSPLAGGYNEQFF.

The rearrangement links TRBV18 to TRBJ2-2; D uncertain. The CDR3 spans 14 residues. V was shortened by 1 base and J by 2 bases, with 5 bases between the two germline ends. Germline CDR1 is KGHSH and CDR2 is LQKENI. CDR3 in DNA: TGTGCCAGCTCACCACAGAGCAACACCGGGGAGCTGTTTTTT. It specifies CASSPQSNTGELFF.

The rearrangement joins TRBV19 to TRBJ2-7, with D maybe TRBD2 (5 bases). Between the trimmed V and J ends, which lost 5 bases and 8 bases, there was a span of 13 bases. The CDR3 sequence is 12 residues long. Germline assignment: CDR1 LNHDA and CDR2 SQIVND (reference sequence). The CDR3 region has the DNA TGTGCCAGTAGTCCAACTGACGGGAAGCAGTACTTC. Its translation: CASSPTDGKQYF.

V is TRBV29-1 and J is TRBJ2-7; 8 bases map to TRBD1. Germline values: CDR1 SQVTM, CDR2 ANQGSEA. This CDR3 spans 12 amino acids. Unmatched junction bases numbered 8, after V lost 6 bases and J lost 7 bases. The CDR3 reads CSVEDREGEQYF. The CDR3 bases are TGCAGCGTAGAGGACAGGGAAGGGGAGCAGTACTTC.

The V call is TRBV5-1, the J call TRBJ1-5; D is ambiguous. The CDR3 runs to 14 residues. With 4 bases removed from V and 3 bases from J, the gap between germline ends came to 11 bases. From germline, CDR1 is SGHRS and CDR2 YFSETQ. CDR3 in amino acids: CASSPGLNNQPQHF. CDR3 nucleotide sequence: TGCGCCAGCAGCCCTGGGCTGAACAATCAGCCCCAGCATTTT.

This chain connects TRBV11-2 to TRBJ2-5, with TRBD2 identical over 7 bases. The germline gives CDR1 SGHAT, CDR2 FQNNGV. The CDR3 sequence is 14 residues long. V lost 4 bases, J lost 4 bases, and 6 bases stayed unmatched. This chain's CDR3 is CASSSGREVETQYF. CDR3 DNA: TGTGCCAGCAGCTCAGGGAGGGAGGTAGAGACCCAGTACTTC.

V and J are TRBV19 and TRBJ1-2, with unresolved D. The CDR3 has 16 amino acids. Germline V gene lookup returns CDR1 LNHDA and CDR2 SQIVND (reference sequence). Trimming left V 3 bases short and J 0 bases short, with 14 bases between. CDR3 bases: TGTGCCAGTAGTATCGAGAGGAGTCGAGCTAACTATGGCTACACCTTC. Amino acids: CASSIERSRANYGYTF. The complete variable domain, with remaining parts taken from reference TRBV19 and TRBJ1-2, reads DGGITQSPKYLFRKEGQNVTLSCEQNLNHDAMYWYRQDPGQGLRLIYYSQIVNDFQKGDIAEGYSVSREKKESFPLTVTSAQKNPTAFYLCASSIERSRANYGYTFGSGTRLTVV.

The chain is built from TRBV21-1 and TRBJ1-5. TRBV21-1 is a recognized pseudogene. This CDR3 is 14 amino acids long. The CDR3 is CASSKRLSYFPQHF. Written as DNA, the CDR3 is TGTGCCAGCAGCAAACGTTTGTCCTACTTCCCCCAGCATTTT.

This chain uses TRBV11-2 with TRBJ2-7; 10 positions agree with TRBD1. V dropped 4 bases and J dropped 3; count of bases not matched to a gene: 3. The germline CDR1 and CDR2 sequences are SGHAT and FQNNGV. The CDR3 extends over 14 amino acids. This CDR3 reads CASSWGTGDYEQYF. CDR3 sequence (DNA): TGTGCCAGCAGCTGGGGGACAGGGGACTACGAGCAGTACTTC.